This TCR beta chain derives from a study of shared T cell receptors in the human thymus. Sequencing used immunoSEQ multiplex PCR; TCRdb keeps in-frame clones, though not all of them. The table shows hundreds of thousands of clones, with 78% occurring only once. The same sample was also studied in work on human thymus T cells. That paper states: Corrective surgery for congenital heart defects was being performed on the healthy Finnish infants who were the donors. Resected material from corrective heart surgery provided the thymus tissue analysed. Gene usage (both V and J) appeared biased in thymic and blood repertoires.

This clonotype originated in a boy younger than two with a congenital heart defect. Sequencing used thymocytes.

The CDR3 DNA is TGTGCCAGCAGCCACCCCGGGGGACAGGGTACGCTCTCGTATGGCTACACCTTC. Translating it yields CASSHPGGQGTLSYGYTF. The rearrangement joins TRBV21-1 to TRBJ1-2; TRBD1, the table's D call, lacks a check against the DNA. TRBV21-1 represents a pseudogene. CDR3 length: 18 residues.